This entry concerns a single TCR beta chain. Its target is unknown. This specimen belongs to a study of T cell responses to AZD1222 COVID-19 vaccine. V was shortened by 2 bases and J by 3 bases, with 14 bases between the two germline ends. The length of the CDR3 is 16 residues. The germline gives CDR1 SGHRS, CDR2 YFSETQ. Study-wide findings and caveats: Nearly half of unique spike-specific TCRs reportedly avoided B.1.351 and B.1.1.7 mutated regions. Rises in breadth and depth of Spike-specific TCRs came after two AZD1222 doses. Spike regions recognized by vaccine-associated CD4 TCRs spanned the protein, led by 160-218 and 743-854.

Only in-frame clones appear in the TCRdb table, and some are missing; sequencing was by immunoSEQ multiplex PCR. The data hold 150,000 or so clones, with 90% observed a single time. J is TRBJ2-2 and V is TRBV5-1, with a tentative D call TRBD1 (6 bases). The source material was peripheral blood, sampled 28 days after the second AZD1222 dose. The sequence was obtained from an adult who received the AZD1222 COVID-19 vaccine. CDR3 loop: CASSLQQGVDTGELFF. The CDR3 DNA sequence: TGCGCCAGCAGCTTACAACAGGGTGTCGACACCGGGGAGCTGTTTTTT.